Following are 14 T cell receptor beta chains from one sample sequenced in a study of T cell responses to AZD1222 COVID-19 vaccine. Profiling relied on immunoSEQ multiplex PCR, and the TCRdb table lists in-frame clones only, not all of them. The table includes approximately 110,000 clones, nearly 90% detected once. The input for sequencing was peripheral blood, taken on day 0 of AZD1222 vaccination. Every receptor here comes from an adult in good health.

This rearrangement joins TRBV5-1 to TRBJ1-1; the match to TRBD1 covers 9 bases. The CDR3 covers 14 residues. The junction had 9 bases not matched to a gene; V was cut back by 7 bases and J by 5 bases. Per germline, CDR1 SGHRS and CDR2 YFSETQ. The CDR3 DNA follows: TGCGCCAGCGGAACCGGGACAGGGAGGACTGAAGCTTTCTTT. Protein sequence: CASGTGTGRTEAFF.

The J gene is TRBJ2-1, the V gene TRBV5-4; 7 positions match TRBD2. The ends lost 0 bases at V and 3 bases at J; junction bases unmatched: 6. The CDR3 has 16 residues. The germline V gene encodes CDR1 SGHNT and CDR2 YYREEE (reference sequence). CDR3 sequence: CASSLDASGLYNEQFF. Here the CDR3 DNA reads TGTGCCAGCAGCTTGGACGCTAGCGGTCTCTACAATGAGCAGTTCTTC.

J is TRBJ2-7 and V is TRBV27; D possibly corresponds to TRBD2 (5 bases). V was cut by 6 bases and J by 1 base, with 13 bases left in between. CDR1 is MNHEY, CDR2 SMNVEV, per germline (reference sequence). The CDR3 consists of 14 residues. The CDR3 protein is CASSLGSGSYEQYF. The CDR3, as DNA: TGTGCCAGCAGCCTAGGGAGTGGGTCCTACGAGCAGTACTTC.

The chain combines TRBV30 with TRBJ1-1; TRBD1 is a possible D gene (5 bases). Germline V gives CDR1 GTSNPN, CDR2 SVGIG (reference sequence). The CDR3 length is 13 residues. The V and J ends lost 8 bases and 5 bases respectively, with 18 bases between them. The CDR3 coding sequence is TGTGCCCGCTCTACATCAGGGAAAACTGAAGCTTTCTTT. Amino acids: CARSTSGKTEAFF.

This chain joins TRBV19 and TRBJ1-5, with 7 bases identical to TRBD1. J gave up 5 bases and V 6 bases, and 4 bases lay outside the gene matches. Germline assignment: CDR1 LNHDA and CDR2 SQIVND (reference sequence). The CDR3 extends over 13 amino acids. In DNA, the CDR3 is TGTGCCAGTAGGAGACAGGGAGATCAGCCCCAGCATTTT. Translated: CASRRQGDQPQHF.

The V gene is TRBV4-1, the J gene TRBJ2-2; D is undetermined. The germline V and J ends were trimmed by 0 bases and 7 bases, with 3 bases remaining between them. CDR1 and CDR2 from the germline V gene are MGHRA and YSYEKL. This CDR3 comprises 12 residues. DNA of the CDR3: TGCGCCAGCAGCCAAGATAACGGGGAGCTGTTTTTT. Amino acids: CASSQDNGELFF.

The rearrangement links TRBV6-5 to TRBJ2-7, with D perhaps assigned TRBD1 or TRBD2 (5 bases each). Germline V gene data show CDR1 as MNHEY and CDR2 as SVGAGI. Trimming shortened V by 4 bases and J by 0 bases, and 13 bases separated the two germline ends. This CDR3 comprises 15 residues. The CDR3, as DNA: TGTGCCAGCAGTTTCGCCGGGACCTCCTCCTACGAGCAGTACTTC. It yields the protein CASSFAGTSSYEQYF.

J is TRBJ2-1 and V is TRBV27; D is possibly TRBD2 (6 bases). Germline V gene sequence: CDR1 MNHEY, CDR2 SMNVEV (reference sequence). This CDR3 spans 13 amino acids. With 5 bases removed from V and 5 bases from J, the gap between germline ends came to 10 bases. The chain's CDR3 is CASSGGVNNEQFF. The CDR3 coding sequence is TGTGCCAGCAGTGGCGGGGTCAACAATGAGCAGTTCTTC.

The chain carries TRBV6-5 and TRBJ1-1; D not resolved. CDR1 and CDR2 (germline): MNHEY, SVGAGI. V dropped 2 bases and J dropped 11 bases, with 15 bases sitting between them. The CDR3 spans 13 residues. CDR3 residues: CASSYDRGSAAFF. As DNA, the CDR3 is TGTGCCAGCAGTTACGATCGGGGATCAGCGGCTTTCTTT.

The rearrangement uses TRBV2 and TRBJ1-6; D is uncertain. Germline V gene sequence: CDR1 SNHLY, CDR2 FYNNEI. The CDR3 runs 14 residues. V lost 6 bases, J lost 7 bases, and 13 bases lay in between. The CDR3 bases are TGTGCCAGCAGAGTTTTATCGGAAAATTCACCCCTCCACTTT. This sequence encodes CASRVLSENSPLHF.

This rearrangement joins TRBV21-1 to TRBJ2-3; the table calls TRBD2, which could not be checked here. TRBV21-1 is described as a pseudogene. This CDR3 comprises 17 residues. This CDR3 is CASSKICSGRITDTQYF. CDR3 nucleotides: TGTGCCAGCAGCAAAATATGTAGCGGCCGCATCACAGATACGCAGTATTTT.

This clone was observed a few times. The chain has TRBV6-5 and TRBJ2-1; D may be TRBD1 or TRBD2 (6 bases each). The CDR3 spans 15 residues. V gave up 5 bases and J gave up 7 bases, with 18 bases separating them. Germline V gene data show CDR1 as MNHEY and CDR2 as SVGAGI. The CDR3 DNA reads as TGTGCCAGCAGTCGCGGAGGGGGTGGTGGGAATGAGCAGTTCTTC. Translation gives CASSRGGGGGNEQFF.

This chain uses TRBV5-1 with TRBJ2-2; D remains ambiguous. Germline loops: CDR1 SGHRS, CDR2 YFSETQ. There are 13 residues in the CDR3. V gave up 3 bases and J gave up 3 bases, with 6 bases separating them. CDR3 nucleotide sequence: TGCGCCAGCAGCTGGGTGGACACCGGGGAGCTGTTTTTT. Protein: CASSWVDTGELFF. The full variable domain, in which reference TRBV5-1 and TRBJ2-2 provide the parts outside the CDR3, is KAGVTQTPRYLIKTRGQQVTLSCSPISGHRSVSWYQQTPGQGLQFLFEYFSETQRNKGNFPGRFSGRQFSNSRSEMNVSTLELGDSALYLCASSWVDTGELFFGEGSRLTVL.

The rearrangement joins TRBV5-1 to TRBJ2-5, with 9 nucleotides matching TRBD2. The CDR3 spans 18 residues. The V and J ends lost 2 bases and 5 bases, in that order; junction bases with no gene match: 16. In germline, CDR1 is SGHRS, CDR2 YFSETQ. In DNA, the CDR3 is TGCGCCAGCAGCTTTGAGACTAGCGGTCGGATGGAGGGGGAGACCCAGTACTTC. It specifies CASSFETSGRMEGETQYF.